This T cell receptor beta chain was captured in a study of blood T cell repertoires in COVID-19. TCRdb's copy holds only in-frame clones and misses some; the assay was immunoSEQ multiplex PCR. The sample shows some 250,000 clones, approximately 83% of them seen only once. With V trimmed by 2 bases and J by 4 bases, 3 bases remained unmatched. The CDR3 runs to 17 residues. Germline CDR1 SGDLS, CDR2 YYNGEE. The TCR was taken from a woman aged 45 to 65 who had recovered from COVID-19. The chain links TRBV9 to TRBJ2-1; 16 bases are shared with TRBD2. Source material: PBMCs or T cells enriched from blood (not recorded which). This chain's CDR3 is CASSVGLAGGIYNEQFF. DNA of the CDR3: TGTGCCAGCAGCGTGGGACTAGCGGGAGGGATATACAATGAGCAGTTCTTC.